This entry lists 22 T cell receptor beta chains sequenced from one sample in a study of identifying expanded T cells in peripheral blood. Assay: immunoSEQ multiplex PCR; the TCRdb copy retains only in-frame clones and omits some. The table records tens of thousands of clones, just under 85% of them present only once. The specimen sequenced was blood. The receptors here all came from a person between 18 and 75 years old in good health.

V usage is TRBV9 and J usage is TRBJ2-3, with 9 bases that match TRBD1. Trimming at V came to 0 bases and at J to 2 bases, leaving 10 bases not matched to a gene. There are 18 residues in the CDR3. Germline V gene data show CDR1 as SGDLS and CDR2 as YYNGEE. For the CDR3, the DNA is TGTGCCAGCAGCGTAGAAGGAGGGACAGGGACATACACAGATACGCAGTATTTT. As protein: CASSVEGGTGTYTDTQYF.

The chain combines TRBV5-6 with TRBJ1-5, with a possible D match to TRBD1 (6 bases). Germline V gene data show CDR1 as SGHDT and CDR2 as YYEEEE. Trimming shortened V by 0 bases and J by 5 bases, and 15 bases separated the two germline ends. The CDR3 sequence is 16 residues long. CDR3 sequence reads: CASSLAPTGNYQPQHF. As DNA, the CDR3 is TGTGCCAGCAGCTTGGCCCCGACAGGTAATTATCAGCCCCAGCATTTT.

This sequence joins TRBV7-2 and TRBJ1-4, with D possibly TRBD1 on 5 matching bases. Trimming took off 1 base at V and 8 bases at J, with 14 bases between the two ends. Germline CDR1 is SGHTA and CDR2 is FQGNSA. The CDR3 length is 15 residues. As DNA, the CDR3 is TGTGCCAGCAGCTTAGTGGGGGGTTTAAACGAAAAACTGTTTTTT. This gives the protein CASSLVGGLNEKLFF.

V usage is TRBV11-3 and J usage is TRBJ2-7; no clear D. V dropped 6 bases and J dropped 3 bases, with 12 bases sitting between them. The length of the CDR3 is 13 residues. Germline CDR1 is SGHNT and CDR2 is YENEEA. DNA of the CDR3: TGTGCCAGCAGTCCGAACTCGGGCTACGAGCAGTACTTC. Translating it yields CASSPNSGYEQYF.

The chain carries TRBV2 and TRBJ1-5; maybe TRBD1 (5 bases). Trimming pared 4 bases from V and 2 bases from J, leaving 24 bases between. Germline CDR1 SNHLY, CDR2 FYNNEI. CDR3 length equals 19 residues. For the CDR3, the DNA is TGTGCCAGCAGTGGTCTACGACGGGACCCTGGTAGACGCAATCAGCCCCAGCATTTT. Its protein product is CASSGLRRDPGRRNQPQHF.

The chain carries TRBV19 and TRBJ1-3; perhaps TRBD1 as D (5 bases). V lost 10 bases to trimming and J lost 0 bases, with 10 bases between them. Germline-derived CDR1 and CDR2 are LNHDA and SQIVND (reference sequence). This CDR3 spans 13 amino acids. This CDR3 reads CATTVLSGNTIYF. The CDR3 DNA sequence: TGTGCCACGACAGTTCTCTCTGGAAACACCATATATTTT.

The chain combines TRBV4-1 with TRBJ2-5; 7 bases map to TRBD1. With V trimmed by 3 bases and J by 4 bases, 8 bases remained unmatched. The CDR3 runs to 15 residues. Germline assignment: CDR1 MGHRA and CDR2 YSYEKL. CDR3 protein: CASSQADRDGETQYF. The CDR3, as DNA: TGCGCCAGCAGCCAGGCTGACAGGGACGGAGAGACCCAGTACTTC.

The V call is TRBV19, the J call TRBJ2-7; D gene ambiguous. The CDR3 contains 13 residues. The germline V and J ends were trimmed by 2 bases and 2 bases, with 7 bases remaining between them. Germline CDR1 is LNHDA and CDR2 is SQIVND (reference sequence). CDR3 sequence reads: CASSIQSTYEQYF. Written as DNA, the CDR3 is TGTGCCAGTAGTATACAGAGTACCTACGAGCAGTACTTC.

This rearrangement joins TRBV28 to TRBJ1-6; maybe TRBD1 (6 bases). This CDR3 region has 14 residues. The V gene's germline CDR1 is MDHEN and CDR2 SYDVKM. V was clipped by 6 bases and J by 8 bases, with 14 bases between them. In DNA, the CDR3 is TGTGCCAGCAGCCCTTGGGGGGGGCATTCACCCCTCCACTTT. This translates into CASSPWGGHSPLHF.

The V call is TRBV5-8, the J call TRBJ2-7; 7 bases line up with TRBD1. This CDR3 contains 15 residues. In germline, CDR1 is SGHTS, CDR2 YDEGEE. V lost 4 bases, J lost 1 base, and 8 bases stayed unmatched. CDR3 protein: CASSLGQELSYEQYF. CDR3 coding DNA: TGTGCCAGCAGCCTTGGACAGGAGCTATCCTACGAGCAGTACTTC.

The J gene is TRBJ1-1, the V gene TRBV7-2, with D perhaps TRBD1 (5 bases). Germline V gives CDR1 SGHTA, CDR2 FQGNSA. V shed 6 bases and J shed 5 bases, with 13 bases lying between them. CDR3 length equals 13 residues. The CDR3 here is CASSLTGGTEAFF. The CDR3 DNA reads TGTGCCAGCAGTTTGACCGGGGGAACTGAAGCTTTCTTT.

This sequence joins TRBV2 and TRBJ2-2; D is possibly TRBD2 (5 bases). Germline-derived CDR1 and CDR2 are SNHLY and FYNNEI. The ends were cut back, 6 bases at V and 1 base at J, with 9 bases in the middle. The CDR3 loop spans 14 amino acids. The CDR3 coding sequence is TGTGCCAGCAGACTGGACTGGAACACCGGGGAGCTGTTTTTT. As protein: CASRLDWNTGELFF.

This chain connects TRBV6-5 to TRBJ2-2; unclear D gene. Germline V gives CDR1 MNHEY, CDR2 SVGAGI. This CDR3 has 15 residues. V lost 2 bases and J 3 bases, leaving 10 bases between the germline ends. The CDR3 nucleotides read TGTGCCAGCAGTTACGTGGGCGGCGACACCGGGGAGCTGTTTTTT. Residues: CASSYVGGDTGELFF.

The CDR3 reads CASSPGANQPQHF. Here the CDR3 DNA reads TGTGCCAGCTCACCTGGAGCCAATCAGCCCCAGCATTTT. J is TRBJ1-5 and V is TRBV18; D is undetermined. V lost 3 bases and J 3 bases, leaving 6 bases between the germline ends. There are 13 residues in the CDR3. The germline gives CDR1 KGHSH, CDR2 LQKENI. The full variable domain, its missing parts supplied by reference TRBV18 and TRBJ1-5, is NAGVMQNPRHLVRRRGQEARLRCSPMKGHSHVYWYRQLPEEGLKFMVYLQKENIIDESGMPKERFSAEFPKEGPSILRIQQVVRGDSAAYFCASSPGANQPQHFGDGTRLSIL.

The V gene is TRBV7-2, the J gene TRBJ2-5; D unresolved. The CDR3 spans 14 residues. V was trimmed by 1 base and J by 5 bases, leaving 11 bases between them. Per germline, CDR1 SGHTA and CDR2 FQGNSA. CDR3 sequence (DNA): TGTGCCAGCAGCTTAGGATCGGTTGGGGAGACCCAGTACTTC. It specifies CASSLGSVGETQYF.

This chain connects TRBV19 to TRBJ2-2; possibly TRBD2 for D (6 bases). V shed 5 bases and J shed 5 bases, with 18 bases lying between them. This CDR3 contains 16 residues. CDR1 LNHDA and CDR2 SQIVND come from the germline V gene (reference sequence). The CDR3 region has the DNA TGTGCCAGTAGTCGCCAAACTAGCTTCGTTACCGGGGAGCTGTTTTTT. This translates into CASSRQTSFVTGELFF.

The chain carries TRBV28 and TRBJ2-7, with D possibly matching TRBD1 (6 bases). V shed 1 base and J shed 2 bases, with 18 bases lying between them. Per the germline V gene, CDR1 is MDHEN and CDR2 is SYDVKM. This CDR3 has 17 residues. The CDR3 DNA reads as TGTGCCAGCAGTTTATTGCGTCTCAGGGGACGAACCTACGAGCAGTACTTC. Translation gives CASSLLRLRGRTYEQYF.

The genes are TRBV4-2 and TRBJ2-7, with D perhaps matching TRBD1 or TRBD2 (6 bases each). The CDR3 runs 15 residues. Germline V gene sequence: CDR1 LGHNA, CDR2 YNFKEQ. Trimming took off 0 bases at V and 2 bases at J, with 11 bases between the two ends. The CDR3 DNA sequence: TGTGCCAGCAGCCAAGATAAAGGGGGGACCTACGAGCAGTACTTC. Translated: CASSQDKGGTYEQYF.

The chain links TRBV19 to TRBJ2-7; TRBD2 agrees at 9 bases. Trimming removed 6 bases from V and 5 bases from J; junction bases left unmatched: 8. The germline CDR1 and CDR2 sequences are LNHDA and SQIVND (reference sequence). The CDR3 loop spans 14 amino acids. The DNA of the CDR3 is TGTGCCAGTAGGACTATAGCGGGAGACAACGAGCAGTACTTC. Protein sequence: CASRTIAGDNEQYF.

The chain employs TRBV14 and TRBJ2-4; TRBD1 aligns across 7 bases. The CDR3 totals 15 residues. Trimming at V came to 2 bases and at J to 6 bases, leaving 7 bases not matched to a gene. Germline V gene data show CDR1 as SGHDN and CDR2 as FVKESK. In DNA, the CDR3 is TGTGCCAGCAGCCAACTAGCACCAGGGGGAAACATTCAGTACTTC. Amino acid sequence: CASSQLAPGGNIQYF.

CDR3 in amino acids: CASSIPSSYEQYF. The CDR3 nucleotides read TGTGCCAGTAGTATACCCAGCTCCTACGAGCAGTACTTC. The chain couples TRBV19 to TRBJ2-7, with D unclear. The CDR3 covers 13 residues. The V end was cut by 2 bases, the J end by 0 bases, with 5 bases between. Germline lookup yields CDR1 LNHDA and CDR2 SQIVND (reference sequence).

This chain joins TRBV7-2 and TRBJ1-4, with TRBD1 matching 7 bases. The CDR3 covers 14 residues. V was pared by 6 bases and J by 8 bases, with 9 bases of the junction left unmatched. Germline-derived CDR1 and CDR2 are SGHTA and FQGNSA. For the CDR3, the DNA is TGTGCCAGCAGTTGGGCAGTCAGGGGGGAAAAACTGTTTTTT. This codes for CASSWAVRGEKLFF.